A selection of T cell receptor beta chains follows, all from one sample in a study of shared clonotypes between healthy human individuals. Profiled with immunoSEQ multiplex PCR; TCRdb holds only in-frame clones, not every one. The sample lists 2 million to 2.5 million clones, roughly 95% seen once, with 0.85% to 1.3% in the top ten. The specimen sequenced was naive CD8+ T cells sorted from blood. These TCRs come from a man between 18 and 29 years old in good health. Both conserved end residues are part of each CDR3. The order of the fields is clone size, V gene, D gene, J gene, CDR3 protein, CDR3 DNA. The D gene is left open where the match is weak. Expanded clones are given a class, and other clones once, few, many or no size at all.

clone size: -
V gene: TRBV4-1
D gene: -
J gene: TRBJ1-6
CDR3 protein: CASSHRTGLDNSPLHF
CDR3 DNA: TGCGCCAGCAGCCACCGAACAGGGTTAGATAATTCACCCCTCCACTTT

clone size: -
V gene: TRBV30
D gene: -
J gene: TRBJ2-3
CDR3 protein: CAWDGGDTQYF
CDR3 DNA: TGTGCCTGGGATGGCGGGGATACGCAGTATTTT

clone size: -
V gene: TRBV27
D gene: TRBD1
J gene: TRBJ1-2
CDR3 protein: CASSPSGTGNGYTF
CDR3 DNA: TGTGCCAGCAGCCCCTCCGGGACAGGGAATGGCTACACCTTC

clone size: -
V gene: TRBV5-1
D gene: -
J gene: TRBJ1-1
CDR3 protein: CASSSRAQTHTEAFF
CDR3 DNA: TGCGCCAGCAGCTCCCGGGCCCAAACCCACACTGAAGCTTTCTTT

clone size: -
V gene: TRBV11-2
D gene: -
J gene: TRBJ2-7
CDR3 protein: CASSFETAYEQYF
CDR3 DNA: TGTGCCAGCAGCTTCGAGACTGCCTACGAGCAGTACTTC

clone size: -
V gene: TRBV6-6
D gene: TRBD2
J gene: TRBJ2-1
CDR3 protein: CASSYSAGALNEQFF
CDR3 DNA: TGTGCCAGCAGTTACTCGGCGGGAGCCCTCAATGAGCAGTTCTTC

clone size: once
V gene: TRBV7-9
D gene: TRBD2
J gene: TRBJ2-3
CDR3 protein: CASSALQRELEDTQYF
CDR3 DNA: TGTGCCAGCAGCGCCCTGCAGCGGGAGTTAGAGGATACGCAGTATTTT

clone size: -
V gene: TRBV13
D gene: -
J gene: TRBJ2-7
CDR3 protein: CASSSQTTTVYEQYF
CDR3 DNA: TGTGCCAGCAGCTCACAAACAACAACAGTCTACGAGCAGTACTTC

clone size: -
V gene: TRBV27
D gene: -
J gene: TRBJ1-1
CDR3 protein: CASSYRDWTTEAFF
CDR3 DNA: TGTGCCAGCAGTTATAGGGACTGGACCACTGAAGCTTTCTTT

clone size: -
V gene: TRBV5-4
D gene: TRBD2
J gene: TRBJ2-7
CDR3 protein: CASSLVSGGAYEQYF
CDR3 DNA: TGTGCCAGCAGCTTGGTCAGCGGGGGGGCCTACGAGCAGTACTTC

clone size: -
V gene: TRBV6-5
D gene: TRBD1
J gene: TRBJ1-3
CDR3 protein: CASSTDRAGNTIYF
CDR3 DNA: TGTGCCAGCAGTACGGACAGGGCCGGAAACACCATATATTTT

clone size: -
V gene: TRBV27
D gene: -
J gene: TRBJ2-1
CDR3 protein: CASSVQGLGNEQFF
CDR3 DNA: TGTGCCAGCAGTGTACAGGGATTGGGCAATGAGCAGTTCTTC

clone size: -
V gene: TRBV19
D gene: -
J gene: TRBJ1-2
CDR3 protein: CASSIALQGEDSNYGYTF
CDR3 DNA: TGTGCCAGTAGTATAGCCCTACAGGGAGAGGATTCTAACTATGGCTACACCTTC

clone size: -
V gene: TRBV11-2
D gene: TRBD2
J gene: TRBJ2-7
CDR3 protein: CASSLDPGLAYEQYF
CDR3 DNA: TGTGCCAGCAGCTTAGATCCAGGACTAGCCTACGAGCAGTACTTC

clone size: -
V gene: TRBV6-5
D gene: -
J gene: TRBJ1-2
CDR3 protein: CASSFTDFYGYTF
CDR3 DNA: TGTGCCAGCAGCTTCACCGACTTCTATGGCTACACCTTC

clone size: -
V gene: TRBV7-9
D gene: -
J gene: TRBJ2-1
CDR3 protein: CASSLTLDNEQFF
CDR3 DNA: TGTGCCAGCAGCTTAACACTAGACAATGAGCAGTTCTTC

clone size: few
V gene: TRBV27
D gene: -
J gene: TRBJ1-6
CDR3 protein: CASSAVWNSPLHF
CDR3 DNA: TGTGCCAGCAGCGCGGTGTGGAATTCACCCCTCCACTTT

clone size: -
V gene: TRBV19
D gene: -
J gene: TRBJ2-7
CDR3 protein: CASSIGPSSYEQYF
CDR3 DNA: TGTGCCAGTAGTATCGGACCGAGCTCCTACGAGCAGTACTTC

clone size: many
V gene: TRBV29-1
D gene: -
J gene: TRBJ1-1
CDR3 protein: CSAPGGWNTEAFF
CDR3 DNA: TGCAGCGCTCCCGGGGGCTGGAACACTGAAGCTTTCTTT

clone size: few
V gene: TRBV7-6
D gene: -
J gene: TRBJ1-5
CDR3 protein: CASSLGGQNQPQHF
CDR3 DNA: TGTGCCAGCAGCTTAGGAGGGCAGAATCAGCCCCAGCATTTT

clone size: -
V gene: TRBV6-5
D gene: -
J gene: TRBJ2-5
CDR3 protein: CASGPPETQYF
CDR3 DNA: TGTGCCAGCGGACCGCCAGAGACCCAGTACTTC

clone size: -
V gene: TRBV7-6
D gene: -
J gene: TRBJ2-2
CDR3 protein: CASSLAVEGANGELFF
CDR3 DNA: TGTGCCAGCAGCTTAGCAGTCGAAGGGGCGAACGGGGAGCTGTTTTTT

clone size: -
V gene: TRBV28
D gene: TRBD1
J gene: TRBJ2-1
CDR3 protein: CASRPDRGRHNEQFF
CDR3 DNA: TGTGCCAGCAGGCCAGACAGGGGGCGACACAATGAGCAGTTCTTC

clone size: -
V gene: TRBV11-2
D gene: -
J gene: TRBJ2-5
CDR3 protein: CASSLDPQETQYF
CDR3 DNA: TGTGCCAGCAGCTTAGATCCCCAAGAGACCCAGTACTTC

clone size: -
V gene: TRBV10-3
D gene: -
J gene: TRBJ2-3
CDR3 protein: CAISPETGQTKDTQYF
CDR3 DNA: TGTGCCATCAGTCCTGAAACGGGACAAACAAAAGATACGCAGTATTTT

clone size: once
V gene: TRBV19
D gene: -
J gene: TRBJ2-7
CDR3 protein: CASSLWAQSYEQYF
CDR3 DNA: TGTGCCAGTAGTCTATGGGCCCAATCCTACGAGCAGTACTTC

clone size: -
V gene: TRBV7-9
D gene: TRBD1
J gene: TRBJ1-5
CDR3 protein: CASRTGELPQHF
CDR3 DNA: TGTGCCAGCAGGACAGGGGAATTGCCCCAGCATTTT

clone size: -
V gene: TRBV7-3
D gene: TRBD1
J gene: TRBJ1-1
CDR3 protein: CASSLLDRDTEAFF
CDR3 DNA: TGTGCCAGCAGCTTATTGGACAGGGACACTGAAGCTTTCTTT

clone size: -
V gene: TRBV7-2
D gene: TRBD2
J gene: TRBJ2-1
CDR3 protein: CASSPIFLKRESSYNEQFF
CDR3 DNA: TGTGCCAGCAGCCCTATATTTTTAAAGCGGGAGAGCTCCTACAATGAGCAGTTCTTC